Presented here are 13 T cell receptor beta chains from one specimen sequenced in a study of CD8 T cells in ankylosing spondylitis. General study results and limits: Seemingly characteristic of ankylosing spondylitis blood was a TCR beta motif consisting of under 10 highly homologous variants.

TCRdb re-called the 5' RACE reads through MiXCR, storing one row per CDR3 protein. In the table there are under 950,000 distinct CDR3 sequences, around 19% of which are singletons. Their antigens are not known. Source material: blood, either unsorted or a sorted T cell fraction (not recorded which). These receptors originate from a male donor with ankylosing spondylitis.

The chain carries TRBV4-3 and TRBJ2-7; D is unclear. V lost 0 bases to trimming and J lost 4 bases, with 10 bases between them. CDR1 is LGHNA, CDR2 YSLEER, per germline. This CDR3 has 14 amino acids. DNA of the CDR3: TGCGCCAGCAGCCAAGATCGGAGTCTTTACGAGCAGTACTTC. Its translation: CASSQDRSLYEQYF.

The V gene is TRBV12-3 or TRBV12-4, the J gene TRBJ2-7; TRBD1 or TRBD2 may be the D gene (6 bases each). Trimming took 3 bases from V and 2 from J, leaving 11 bases between them. The CDR3 is 14 residues long. The CDR3 spells CASSFGGRTYEQYF. CDR3 in DNA: TGTGCCAGCAGTTTTGGGGGGCGAACCTACGAGCAGTACTTC.

The rearrangement joins TRBV3-1 to TRBJ1-1; D ambiguous. The V end was cut by 1 base, the J end by 5 bases, with 11 bases between. Per germline, CDR1 LGHDT and CDR2 YNNKEL (reference sequence). The CDR3 is 14 amino acids. Written as DNA, the CDR3 is TGTGCCAGCAGCCAAGCGAGGGTGGGGACTGAAGCTTTCTTT. It translates to CASSQARVGTEAFF.

This clonotype came up many times. The chain couples TRBV20-1 to TRBJ1-1; D call uncertain. Germline V lookup: CDR1 DFQATT, CDR2 SNEGSKA (reference sequence). Trimming shortened V by 6 bases and J by 4 bases, and 18 bases separated the two germline ends. The CDR3 extends over 14 amino acids. The DNA of the CDR3 is TGCAGTGCCGCACAAAAAGAAATCGGCACTGAAGCTTTCTTT. Translated: CSAAQKEIGTEAFF.

This clonotype was observed a few times. CDR3 sequence reads: CATSRDQFSVGEQYF. The CDR3 DNA reads TGTGCCACCAGCAGAGATCAATTTTCCGTAGGGGAGCAGTACTTC. The V and J genes are TRBV15 and TRBJ2-7, with unresolved D. Germline CDR1 LNHNV, CDR2 YYDKDF (reference sequence). Trimming removed 0 bases at V and 7 bases at J, with 16 bases between. This CDR3 is built from 15 residues.

This clonotype was counted only a few times. The V and J genes are TRBV27 and TRBJ1-2; D not certain. Trimming removed 2 bases at V and 3 bases at J, with 10 bases between. The CDR3 spans 14 residues. Germline values: CDR1 MNHEY, CDR2 SMNVEV (reference sequence). CDR3 coding DNA: TGTGCCAGCAGTTTAATAGCAGCCGACTATGGCTACACCTTC. Its translation: CASSLIAADYGYTF.

The chain has TRBV10-3 and TRBJ2-1, with 9 bases that match TRBD1. Germline V gene data show CDR1 as ENHRY and CDR2 as SYGVKD. J lost 6 bases, V lost 3 bases, and 3 bases had no gene match. CDR3 size: 14 residues. The CDR3 is CAISEQGAVNEQFF. CDR3 bases: TGTGCCATCAGTGAACAGGGGGCGGTCAATGAGCAGTTCTTC.

The chain's CDR3 is CASSPYSGGPMNYGYTF. CDR3 coding DNA: TGTGCCAGCAGTCCTTACTCAGGGGGCCCTATGAACTATGGCTACACCTTC. This chain links TRBV6-1 with TRBJ1-2, with TRBD1 matching over 8 bases. After removal of 5 bases from V and 2 bases from J, the junction contained 13 bases not matched to a gene. This CDR3 is built from 17 residues. Looked up from germline, CDR1 is MNHNS and CDR2 is SASEGT.

The chain uses TRBV4-3 and TRBJ2-1; TRBD1 matches at 8 bases. The CDR3 length is 15 residues. Trimming took 1 base from V and 3 from J; bases not matched to a gene: 2. Germline CDR1 LGHNA, CDR2 YSLEER. In DNA, the CDR3 is TGCGCCAGCAGCCAAGGGACAGGGCTCTACAATGAGCAGTTCTTC. It is translated as CASSQGTGLYNEQFF.

The chain couples TRBV7-9 to TRBJ2-1; 9 bases are shared with TRBD1. This CDR3 comprises 17 residues. Germline CDR1 is SEHNR and CDR2 is FQNEAQ (reference sequence). V was clipped by 6 bases and J by 8 bases; unmatched bases: 17. The CDR3 sequence: CASRLGGSPGQGHEQFF. Here the CDR3 DNA reads TGTGCCAGCAGACTAGGGGGATCTCCGGGACAGGGCCATGAGCAGTTCTTC.

The chain combines TRBV4-3 with TRBJ2-5; 8 nucleotides line up with TRBD1. V gave up 3 bases and J gave up 5 bases; unmatched junction bases: 8. This CDR3 has 15 amino acids. Germline-derived CDR1 and CDR2 are LGHNA and YSLEER. The CDR3 bases are TGCGCCAGCAGCCAGGTCACAGGGGGTGTTGAGACCCAGTACTTC. Translation gives CASSQVTGGVETQYF.

The chain carries TRBV12-3 or TRBV12-4 and TRBJ2-7; 7 nucleotides align to TRBD1. The length of the CDR3 is 15 residues. Losses at the gene ends were 1 base for V and 3 bases for J; bases not matched to a gene: 6. CDR3 residues: CASSLVTGDLYEQYF. As DNA, the CDR3 is TGTGCCAGCAGTTTAGTCACAGGGGACCTCTACGAGCAGTACTTC.

This clonotype was observed a handful of times. The chain combines TRBV29-1 with TRBJ1-4, with D maybe TRBD1 (6 bases). V was clipped by 6 bases and J by 3 bases, with 14 bases between them. Germline V lookup: CDR1 SQVTM, CDR2 ANQGSEA. The CDR3 contains 14 residues. In DNA form, the CDR3 reads TGCAGCGTGACCATACAGGGCCCTAATGAAAAACTGTTTTTT. Protein: CSVTIQGPNEKLFF.